This passage covers 12 T cell receptor beta chains from one sample sequenced in a study of Graves' ophthalmopathy and Graves' hyperthyroidism. Amplification targeted the TCR beta CDR3 regions, with RNA transcripts as the source material. Following a first-round RT-PCR that used HTBI primers, a second-round multiplex PCR was carried out. TCRdb re-analysed the multiplex PCR reads in MiXCR, keeping a single row per CDR3 protein. There are a few hundred thousand distinct CDR3 sequences in the sample; about 18% occur only once, and approximately 2.4% lies in the top ten. The specimen was peripheral blood. The receptors originated from an adult woman with stable Graves' hyperthyroidism.

This clonotype was counted ten times or more. This chain links TRBV20-1 with TRBJ2-6, with 7 bases aligning to TRBD1. The V gene's germline CDR1 is DFQATT and CDR2 SNEGSKA (reference sequence). The CDR3 extends over 18 amino acids. V trimming: 5 bases; J trimming: 2 bases; junction bases outside the gene matches: 15. CDR3 in amino acids: CSAPHPSYQGAGANVLTF. CDR3 sequence (DNA): TGCAGTGCTCCCCACCCCTCCTATCAGGGGGCTGGGGCCAACGTCCTGACTTTC.

The sample holds many counts of this clonotype. The rearrangement joins TRBV6-1 to TRBJ2-7, with TRBD1 as a possible D gene (6 bases). V was pared by 3 bases and J by 4 bases, with 16 bases between. The CDR3 length is 15 residues. Per the germline V gene, CDR1 is MNHNS and CDR2 is SASEGT. The CDR3 spells CASSDPHRDTYEQYF. Written as DNA, the CDR3 is TGTGCCAGCAGTGACCCCCACCGGGACACATACGAGCAGTACTTC.

This clonotype was counted at least ten times. The rearrangement links TRBV12-5 to TRBJ1-1; D remains ambiguous. The CDR3 contains 13 residues. CDR1 and CDR2 from the germline V gene are LGHNT and FRNRAP. Trimming stripped 5 bases from V and 3 bases from J, with 10 bases between. CDR3 bases: TGTGCTAGTGGTCTAATTGGGGACACTGAAGCTTTCTTT. Translated, it gives CASGLIGDTEAFF.

The genes are TRBV3-1 and TRBJ2-2, with 8 bases identical to TRBD2. V lost 4 bases, J lost 5 bases, and 6 bases stayed unmatched. This CDR3 spans 15 amino acids. Germline CDR1 LGHDT, CDR2 YNNKEL (reference sequence). In DNA form, the CDR3 reads TGTGCCAGCAGCCGAGCGGGAGAGTGGACCGGGGAGCTGTTTTTT. Amino acids: CASSRAGEWTGELFF.

This clonotype has a count of ten or more. The genes are TRBV20-1 and TRBJ2-7; D is tentatively TRBD1 or TRBD2 (6 bases each). The CDR3 is 11 amino acids. The germline gives CDR1 DFQATT, CDR2 SNEGSKA (reference sequence). V lost 6 bases to trimming and J lost 9 bases, with 15 bases between them. This CDR3 reads CSARGPMGQYF. In DNA form, the CDR3 reads TGCAGTGCACGGGGGCCCATGGGGCAGTACTTC.

This clonotype occurred once. The rearrangement uses TRBV6-5 and TRBJ1-3; TRBD1 aligns across 7 bases. The germline V gene has CDR1 MNHEY and CDR2 SVGAGI. This CDR3 contains 15 residues. The J segment lost 4 bases and the V segment lost 4 bases, leaving 7 bases of the junction unmatched. The CDR3 region has the DNA TGTGCCAGCAGTTGGGCCGGGACAGAAGGAAACACCATATATTTT. Protein: CASSWAGTEGNTIYF.

The table lists this clonotype with many counts. V and J are TRBV6-2 or TRBV6-3 and TRBJ2-7; no reliable D call. The CDR3 is 11 amino acids. Trimming took off 6 bases at V and 2 bases at J, with 5 bases between the two ends. CDR1 MNHEY and CDR2 SVGEGT come from the germline V gene. In nucleotides, the CDR3 is TGTGCCAGCAGCGATACCTACGAGCAGTACTTC. Amino acids: CASSDTYEQYF.

This clonotype was seen more than once but under ten times. The rearrangement links TRBV10-3 to TRBJ2-2; TRBD2 matches at 7 bases. The CDR3 contains 14 residues. CDR1 ENHRY and CDR2 SYGVKD come from the germline V gene. Unmatched junction bases numbered 3, after V lost 3 bases and J lost 5 bases. The CDR3 is CAISELAPTGELFF. The CDR3, as DNA: TGTGCCATCAGTGAACTAGCGCCGACCGGGGAGCTGTTTTTT.

This clonotype was recorded many times. Germline and junction disagree at one end, which may indicate a read error. This chain's CDR3 is CASREDGALWAFF. CDR3 nucleotides: TGTGCCAGCAGAGAAGACGGAGCTCTATGGGCTTTCTTT. The chain is built from TRBV2 and TRBJ1-1; D is unresolved. This CDR3 has 13 residues. Germline CDR1 is SNHLY and CDR2 is FYNNEI.

There are many counts of this clonotype. The chain is built from TRBV6-5 and TRBJ2-7; 8 bases fit TRBD2. V dropped 2 bases and J dropped 4; count of bases not matched to a gene: 7. The CDR3 runs 15 residues. Germline values: CDR1 MNHEY, CDR2 SVGAGI. The CDR3: CASSYGLAGTYEQYF. The CDR3 region has the DNA TGTGCCAGCAGTTACGGGCTAGCGGGCACGTACGAGCAGTACTTC.

This clonotype was counted at least ten times. The CDR3 DNA is TGTGCCATCAGGGGAGGAACCAACACCGGGGAGCTGTTTTTT. Translation: CAIRGGTNTGELFF. The chain joins TRBV10-3 to TRBJ2-2; maybe TRBD2 (6 bases). Trimming cost V 6 bases and J 2 bases, with 10 bases left between them. The CDR3 has 14 residues. Germline V gives CDR1 ENHRY, CDR2 SYGVKD.

This clonotype was recorded at least ten times. The chain joins TRBV20-1 to TRBJ2-7; TRBD2 is a possible D gene (5 bases). Germline lookup yields CDR1 DFQATT and CDR2 SNEGSKA (reference sequence). The ends were cut back, 2 bases at V and 0 bases at J, with 17 bases in the middle. The CDR3 totals 16 residues. The CDR3 loop reads CSARSPVGVPSYEQYF. CDR3 nucleotide sequence: TGCAGTGCTAGAAGCCCCGTCGGGGTGCCCTCCTACGAGCAGTACTTC.